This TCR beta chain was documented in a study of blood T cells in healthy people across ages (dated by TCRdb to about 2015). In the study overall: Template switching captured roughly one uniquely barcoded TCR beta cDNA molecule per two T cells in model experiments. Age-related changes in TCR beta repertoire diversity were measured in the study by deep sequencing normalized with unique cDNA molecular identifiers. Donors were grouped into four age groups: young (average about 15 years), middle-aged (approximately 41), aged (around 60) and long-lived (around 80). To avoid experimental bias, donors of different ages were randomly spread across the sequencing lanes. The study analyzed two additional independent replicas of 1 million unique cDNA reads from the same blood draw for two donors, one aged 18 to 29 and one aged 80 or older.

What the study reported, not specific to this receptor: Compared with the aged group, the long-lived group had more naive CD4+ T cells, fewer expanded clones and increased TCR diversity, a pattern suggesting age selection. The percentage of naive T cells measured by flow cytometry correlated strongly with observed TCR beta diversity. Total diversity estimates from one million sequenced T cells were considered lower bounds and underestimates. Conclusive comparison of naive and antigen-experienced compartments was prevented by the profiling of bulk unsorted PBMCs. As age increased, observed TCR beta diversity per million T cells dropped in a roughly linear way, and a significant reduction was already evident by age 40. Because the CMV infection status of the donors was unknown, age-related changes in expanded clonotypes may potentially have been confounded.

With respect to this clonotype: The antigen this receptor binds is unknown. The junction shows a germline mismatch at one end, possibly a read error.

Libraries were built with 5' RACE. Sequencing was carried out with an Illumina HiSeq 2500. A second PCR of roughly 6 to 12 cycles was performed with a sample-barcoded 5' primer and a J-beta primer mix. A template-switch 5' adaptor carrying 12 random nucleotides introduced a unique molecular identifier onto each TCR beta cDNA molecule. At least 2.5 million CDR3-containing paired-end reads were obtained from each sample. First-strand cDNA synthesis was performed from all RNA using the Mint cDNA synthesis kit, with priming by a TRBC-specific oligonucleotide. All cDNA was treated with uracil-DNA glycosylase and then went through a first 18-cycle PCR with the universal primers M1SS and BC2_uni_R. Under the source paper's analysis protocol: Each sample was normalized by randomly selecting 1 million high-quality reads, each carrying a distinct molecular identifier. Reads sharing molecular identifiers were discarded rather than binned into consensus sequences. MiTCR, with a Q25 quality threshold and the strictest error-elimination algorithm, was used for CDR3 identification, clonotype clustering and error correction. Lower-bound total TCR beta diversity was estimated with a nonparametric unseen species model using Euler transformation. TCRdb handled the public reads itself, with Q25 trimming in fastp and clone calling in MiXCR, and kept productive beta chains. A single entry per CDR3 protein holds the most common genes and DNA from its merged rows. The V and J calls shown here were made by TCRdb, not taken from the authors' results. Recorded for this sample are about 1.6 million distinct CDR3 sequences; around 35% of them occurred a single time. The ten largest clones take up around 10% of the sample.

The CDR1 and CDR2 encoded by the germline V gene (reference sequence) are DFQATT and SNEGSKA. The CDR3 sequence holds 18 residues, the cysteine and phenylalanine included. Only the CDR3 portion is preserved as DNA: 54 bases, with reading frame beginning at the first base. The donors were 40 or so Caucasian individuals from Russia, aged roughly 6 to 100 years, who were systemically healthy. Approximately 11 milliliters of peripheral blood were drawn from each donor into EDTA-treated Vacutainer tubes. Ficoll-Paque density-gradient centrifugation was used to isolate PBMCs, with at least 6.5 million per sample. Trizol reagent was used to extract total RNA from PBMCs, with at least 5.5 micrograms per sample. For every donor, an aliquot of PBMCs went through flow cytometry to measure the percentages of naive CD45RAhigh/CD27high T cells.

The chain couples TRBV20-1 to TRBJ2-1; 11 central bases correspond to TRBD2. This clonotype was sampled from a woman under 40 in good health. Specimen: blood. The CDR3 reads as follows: CSARDRPSGRNSYNERFF. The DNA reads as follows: TGCAGTGCTAGAGATCGCCCTAGCGGGAGGAACTCCTACAATGAGCGGTTCTTC.